This T cell receptor beta chain was recorded in a study of shared clonotypes between healthy human individuals. Study results and limitations: Generally, naive subsets (rather than memory subsets) showed larger estimated richness.

V lost 0 bases and J lost 2, with 4 bases in between. CDR1 is LGHNA and CDR2 is YNFKEQ in the germline V gene. The CDR3 contains 13 residues. As to this clone: Antigen: not known.

The assay ran at deep level. The assay was immunoSEQ multiplex PCR, and TCRdb's table has in-frame clones only and misses some. The sample yields roughly 650,000 clones, around 97% seen once. Sequencing was carried out using naive CD4+ T cells sorted from blood. The subset was: CD45RA+ positively selected. This TCR came from a woman aged 25 to 39 in good health. This chain uses TRBV4-2 with TRBJ1-2, with D hard to call. CDR3 amino acids: CASSQEENYGYTF. Here the CDR3 DNA reads TGTGCCAGCAGCCAAGAGGAGAACTATGGCTACACCTTC.